The clone carrying this T cell receptor beta chain appeared a few times. CDR1 MNHEY and CDR2 SMNVEV come from the germline V gene (reference sequence). The CDR3 is 17 residues long. V gave up 5 bases and J gave up 5 bases; unmatched junction bases: 18. The sample comes from a study of blood T cell repertoires in COVID-19. Measured with immunoSEQ multiplex PCR; TCRdb has only the in-frame clones, and not every one. The sample contains 150,000 to 180,000 clones, roughly 83% of which appear only once. The receptor was derived from an older woman with acute or convalescent COVID-19. Input material: peripheral blood. The rearrangement joins TRBV27 to TRBJ2-7; TRBD1 aligns across 7 bases. CDR3 sequence: CASSPRQGRRSLNEQYF. In DNA form, the CDR3 reads TGTGCCAGCAGTCCACGACAGGGAAGGAGGAGTTTGAACGAGCAGTACTTC.